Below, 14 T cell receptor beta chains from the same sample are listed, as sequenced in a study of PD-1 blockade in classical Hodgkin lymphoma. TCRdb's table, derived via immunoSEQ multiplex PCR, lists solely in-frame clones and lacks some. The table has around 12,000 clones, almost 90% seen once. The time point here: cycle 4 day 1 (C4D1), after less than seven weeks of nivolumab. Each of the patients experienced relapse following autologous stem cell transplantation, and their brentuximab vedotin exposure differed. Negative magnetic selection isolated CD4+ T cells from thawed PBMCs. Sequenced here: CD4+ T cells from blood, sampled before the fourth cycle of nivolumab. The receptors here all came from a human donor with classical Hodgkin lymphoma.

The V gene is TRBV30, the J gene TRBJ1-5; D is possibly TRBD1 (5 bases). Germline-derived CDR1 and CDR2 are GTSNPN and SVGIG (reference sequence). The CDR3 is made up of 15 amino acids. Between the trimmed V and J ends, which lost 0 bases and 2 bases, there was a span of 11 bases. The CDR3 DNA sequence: TGTGCCTGGAGTGTTAGACAGTCGGGCAATCAGCCCCAGCATTTT. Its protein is CAWSVRQSGNQPQHF.

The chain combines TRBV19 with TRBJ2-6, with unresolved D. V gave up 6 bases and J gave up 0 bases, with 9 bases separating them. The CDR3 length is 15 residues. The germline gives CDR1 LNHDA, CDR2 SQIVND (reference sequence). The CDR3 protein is CASRTPTSGANVLTF. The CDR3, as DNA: TGTGCCAGTAGGACACCCACCTCTGGGGCCAACGTCCTGACTTTC.

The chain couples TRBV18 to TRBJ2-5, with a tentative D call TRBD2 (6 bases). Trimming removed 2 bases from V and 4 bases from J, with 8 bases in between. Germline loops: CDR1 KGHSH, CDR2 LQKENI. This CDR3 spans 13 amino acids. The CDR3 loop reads CASSPGGTETQYF. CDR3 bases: TGTGCCAGCTCACCAGGGGGGACAGAGACCCAGTACTTC. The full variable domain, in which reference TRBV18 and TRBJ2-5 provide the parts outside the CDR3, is NAGVMQNPRHLVRRRGQEARLRCSPMKGHSHVYWYRQLPEEGLKFMVYLQKENIIDESGMPKERFSAEFPKEGPSILRIQQVVRGDSAAYFCASSPGGTETQYFGPGTRLLVL.

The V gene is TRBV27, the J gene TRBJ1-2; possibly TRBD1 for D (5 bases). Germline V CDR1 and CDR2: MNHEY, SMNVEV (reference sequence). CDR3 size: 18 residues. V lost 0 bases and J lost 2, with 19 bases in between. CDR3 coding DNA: TGTGCCAGCAGTTTATCTCCAGCAGGGATTGAGAACAACTATGGCTACACCTTC. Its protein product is CASSLSPAGIENNYGYTF.

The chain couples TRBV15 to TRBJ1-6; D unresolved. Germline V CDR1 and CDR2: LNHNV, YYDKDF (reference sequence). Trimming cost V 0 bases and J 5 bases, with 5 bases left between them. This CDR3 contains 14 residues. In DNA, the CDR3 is TGTGCCACCAGCAGAGATAGGGATAATTCACCCCTCCACTTT. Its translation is CATSRDRDNSPLHF.

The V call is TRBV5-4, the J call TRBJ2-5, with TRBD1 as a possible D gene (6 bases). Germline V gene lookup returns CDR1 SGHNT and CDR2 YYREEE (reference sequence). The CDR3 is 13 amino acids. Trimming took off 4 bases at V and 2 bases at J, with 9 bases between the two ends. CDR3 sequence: CASSRDTQETQYF. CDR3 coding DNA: TGTGCCAGCAGCCGGGACACTCAAGAGACCCAGTACTTC.

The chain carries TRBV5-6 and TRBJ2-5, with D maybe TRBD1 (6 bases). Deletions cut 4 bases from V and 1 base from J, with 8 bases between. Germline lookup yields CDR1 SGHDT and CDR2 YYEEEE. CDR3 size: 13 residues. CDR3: CASSRGFQETQYF. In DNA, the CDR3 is TGTGCCAGCAGCAGGGGGTTCCAAGAGACCCAGTACTTC.

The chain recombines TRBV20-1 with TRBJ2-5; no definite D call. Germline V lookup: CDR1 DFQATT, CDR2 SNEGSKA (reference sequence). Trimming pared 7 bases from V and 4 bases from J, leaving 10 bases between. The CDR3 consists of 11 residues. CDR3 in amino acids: CSEDAGETQYF. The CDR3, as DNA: TGCAGTGAAGACGCTGGAGAGACCCAGTACTTC.

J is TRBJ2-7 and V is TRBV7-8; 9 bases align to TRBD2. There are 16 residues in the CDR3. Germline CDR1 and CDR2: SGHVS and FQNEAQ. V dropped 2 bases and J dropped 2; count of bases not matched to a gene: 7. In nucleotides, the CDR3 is TGTGCCAGCAGCTTACTGGGACTAGCTTCGACCTACGAGCAGTACTTC. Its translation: CASSLLGLASTYEQYF.

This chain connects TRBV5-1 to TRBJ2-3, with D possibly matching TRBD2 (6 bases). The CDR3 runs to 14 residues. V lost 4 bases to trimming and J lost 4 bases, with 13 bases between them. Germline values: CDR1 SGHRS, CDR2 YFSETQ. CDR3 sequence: CASSREDGADTQYF. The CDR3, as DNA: TGCGCCAGCAGCAGGGAGGATGGCGCAGATACGCAGTATTTT.

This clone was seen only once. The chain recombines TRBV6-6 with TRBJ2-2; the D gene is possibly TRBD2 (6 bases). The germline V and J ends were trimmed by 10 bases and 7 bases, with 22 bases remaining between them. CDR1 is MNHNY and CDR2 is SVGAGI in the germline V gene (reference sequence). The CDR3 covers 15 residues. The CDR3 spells CAIQSGTPGGGELFF. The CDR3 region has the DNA TGTGCCATCCAGTCCGGGACTCCCGGTGGCGGGGAGCTGTTTTTT.

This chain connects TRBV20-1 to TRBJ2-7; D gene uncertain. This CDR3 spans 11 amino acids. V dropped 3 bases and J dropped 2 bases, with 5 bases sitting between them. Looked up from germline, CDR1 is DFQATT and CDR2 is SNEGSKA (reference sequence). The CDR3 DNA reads TGCAGTGCTAGTACCACCTACGAGCAGTACTTC. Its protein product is CSASTTYEQYF.

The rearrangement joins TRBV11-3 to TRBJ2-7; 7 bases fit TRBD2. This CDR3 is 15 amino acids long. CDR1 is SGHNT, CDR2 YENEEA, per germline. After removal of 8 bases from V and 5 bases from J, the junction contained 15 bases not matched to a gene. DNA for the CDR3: TGTGCCAGCGGCGGGGGTTCCTTGCGCGAGAACGAGCAGTACTTC. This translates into CASGGGSLRENEQYF.

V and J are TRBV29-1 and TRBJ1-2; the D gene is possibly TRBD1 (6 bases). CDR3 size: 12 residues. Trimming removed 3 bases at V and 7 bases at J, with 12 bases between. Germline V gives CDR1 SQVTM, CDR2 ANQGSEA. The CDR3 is CSVDLGGIGYTF. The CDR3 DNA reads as TGCAGCGTTGATCTCGGGGGCATTGGCTACACCTTC.